This T cell receptor (beta chain) stems from a study of blood T cell repertoires in COVID-19. Study information: Nucleic acid was either cDNA or gDNA, and it came from T cells, B-cell-depleted T cells, or PBMCs.

This CDR3 region has 15 residues. Germline values: CDR1 SGHVS, CDR2 FQNEAQ. V gave up 3 bases and J gave up 5 bases; unmatched junction bases: 6. Original analysis: Amplification with reference gene primers provided the estimates of nucleated cell counts. The data were produced by immunoSEQ multiplex PCR, yet TCRdb's version contains in-frame clones alone and is incomplete. The V and J calls and the clone size are those of that table, but D and trimming were determined from the DNA. This sample yields 110,000 to 150,000 clones, of which about 80% are seen a single time; 3% to 3.5% belongs to the top ten.

The sequenced sample consisted of peripheral blood. The sequence was obtained from a woman at least 80 years old with acute or convalescent COVID-19. The chain combines TRBV7-8 with TRBJ1-4; the match to TRBD1 covers 7 bases. CDR3 coding DNA: TGTGCCAGCAGCTTTGGGGGACAGAGGAATGAAAAACTGTTTTTT. Translation gives CASSFGGQRNEKLFF.